The clone carrying this T cell receptor (beta chain) was recorded only once. The antigen is not known. The data were obtained in a study of a mutant IDH1 vaccine in newly diagnosed glioma. At the level of the study: Before enrollment, the patients had been treated with radiotherapy alone, temozolomide alone, or both together. Most of them had received both.

From germline, CDR1 is MGHRA and CDR2 YSYEKL. The CDR3 consists of 13 residues. V was clipped by 2 bases and J by 5 bases, with 9 bases between them. Time point specified: week 35, safety follow-up. Topical imiquimod accompanied each vaccine dose, which consisted of 300 ug of mutant IDH1 20-mer peptide. TCRdb's table, derived via immunoSEQ multiplex PCR, lists solely in-frame clones and lacks some. This table holds over 35,000 clones, 65% to 90% found once. This chain links TRBV4-1 with TRBJ1-1; D is uncertain. This TCR derives from a woman aged 50 to 60 with glioma. The sequencing here drew on PBMCs, taken from a glioma patient whose treatment included an IDH1 peptide vaccine. The CDR3 nucleotides are TGCGCCAGCAGCCAATATGGAGGGACTGAAGCTTTCTTT. Translation: CASSQYGGTEAFF.